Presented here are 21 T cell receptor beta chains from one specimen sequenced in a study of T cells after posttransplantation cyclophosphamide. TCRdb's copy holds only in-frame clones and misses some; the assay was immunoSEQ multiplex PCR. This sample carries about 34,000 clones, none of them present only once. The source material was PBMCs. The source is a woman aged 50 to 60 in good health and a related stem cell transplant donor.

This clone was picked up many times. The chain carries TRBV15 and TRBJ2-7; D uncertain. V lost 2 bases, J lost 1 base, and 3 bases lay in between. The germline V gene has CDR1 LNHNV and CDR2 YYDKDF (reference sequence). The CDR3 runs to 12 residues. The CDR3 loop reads CATSRQSYEQYF. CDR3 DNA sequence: TGTGCCACCAGCAGACAATCCTACGAGCAGTACTTC.

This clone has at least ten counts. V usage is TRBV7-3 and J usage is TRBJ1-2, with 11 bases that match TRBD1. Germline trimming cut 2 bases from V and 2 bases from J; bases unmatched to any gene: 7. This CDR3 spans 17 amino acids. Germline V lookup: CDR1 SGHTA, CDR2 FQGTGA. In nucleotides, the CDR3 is TGTGCCAGCAGCTTATCCGGGACAGGGGGTAGAAACTATGGCTACACCTTC. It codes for CASSLSGTGGRNYGYTF.

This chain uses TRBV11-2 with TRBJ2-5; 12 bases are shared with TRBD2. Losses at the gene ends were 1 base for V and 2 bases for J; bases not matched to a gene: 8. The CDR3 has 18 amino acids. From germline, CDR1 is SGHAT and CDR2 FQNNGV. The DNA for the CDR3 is TGTGCCAGCAGCTTAGGCGGGCTAGCGGGAGGGAAACAAGAGACCCAGTACTTC. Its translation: CASSLGGLAGGKQETQYF.

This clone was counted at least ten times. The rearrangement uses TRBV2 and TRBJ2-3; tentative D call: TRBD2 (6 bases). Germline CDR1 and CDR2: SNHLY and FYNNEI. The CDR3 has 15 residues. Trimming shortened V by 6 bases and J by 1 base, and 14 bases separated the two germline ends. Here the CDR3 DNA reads TGTGCCAGCAGGGCCCGGGACTTCCGCACAGATACGCAGTATTTT. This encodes CASRARDFRTDTQYF.

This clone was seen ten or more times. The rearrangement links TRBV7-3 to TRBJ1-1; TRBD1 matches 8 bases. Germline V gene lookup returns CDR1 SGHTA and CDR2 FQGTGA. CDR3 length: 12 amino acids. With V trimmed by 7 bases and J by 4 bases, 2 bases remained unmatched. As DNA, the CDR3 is TGTGCCAGCAACACAGGGGGCACTGAAGCTTTCTTT. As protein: CASNTGGTEAFF.

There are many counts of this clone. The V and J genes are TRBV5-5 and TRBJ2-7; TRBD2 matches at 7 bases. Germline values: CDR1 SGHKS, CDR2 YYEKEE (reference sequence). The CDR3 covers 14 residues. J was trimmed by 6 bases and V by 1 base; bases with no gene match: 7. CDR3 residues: CASSLRLAAPEQYF. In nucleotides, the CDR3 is TGTGCCAGCAGCTTGCGGCTAGCGGCCCCCGAGCAGTACTTC.

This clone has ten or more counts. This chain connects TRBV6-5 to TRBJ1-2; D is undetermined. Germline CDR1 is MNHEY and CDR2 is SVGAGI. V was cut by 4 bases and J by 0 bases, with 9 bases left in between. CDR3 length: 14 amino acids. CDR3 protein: CASSSAGANYGYTF. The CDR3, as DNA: TGTGCCAGCAGTTCGGCAGGAGCTAACTATGGCTACACCTTC.

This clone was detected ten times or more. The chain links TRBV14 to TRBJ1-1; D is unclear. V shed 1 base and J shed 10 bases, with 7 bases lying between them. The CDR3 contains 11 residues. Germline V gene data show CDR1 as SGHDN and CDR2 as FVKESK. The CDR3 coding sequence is TGTGCCAGCAGCCAAGGGGCAGGAGCTTTCTTT. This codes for CASSQGAGAFF.

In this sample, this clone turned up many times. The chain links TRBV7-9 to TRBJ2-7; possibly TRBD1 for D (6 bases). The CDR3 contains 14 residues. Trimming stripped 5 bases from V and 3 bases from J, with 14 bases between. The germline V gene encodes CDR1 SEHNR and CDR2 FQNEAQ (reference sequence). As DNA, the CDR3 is TGTGCCAGCAGCCCCGGCCAGGGGATCTACGAGCAGTACTTC. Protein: CASSPGQGIYEQYF.

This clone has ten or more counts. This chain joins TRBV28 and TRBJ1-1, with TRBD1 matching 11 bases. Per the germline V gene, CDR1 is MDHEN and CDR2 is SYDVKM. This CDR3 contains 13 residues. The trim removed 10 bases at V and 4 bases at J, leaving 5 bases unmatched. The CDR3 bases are TGTGCCACCAGGACAGGGGGCATCACTGAAGCTTTCTTT. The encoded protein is CATRTGGITEAFF.

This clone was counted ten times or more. CDR3 bases: TGTGCCAGCAGTCGGACTAGCGGGAGTTACGAGCAGTACTTC. It specifies CASSRTSGSYEQYF. This chain connects TRBV9 to TRBJ2-7; the match to TRBD2 covers 13 bases. The CDR3 contains 14 residues. V dropped 5 bases and J dropped 4; count of bases not matched to a gene: 3. From germline, CDR1 is SGDLS and CDR2 YYNGEE.

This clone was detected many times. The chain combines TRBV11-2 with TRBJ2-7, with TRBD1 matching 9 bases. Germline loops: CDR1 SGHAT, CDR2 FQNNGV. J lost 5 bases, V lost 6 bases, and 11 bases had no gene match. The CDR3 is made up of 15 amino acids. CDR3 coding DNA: TGTGCCAGCAGTCCTCTCCAGGACAGGGGTAACGAGCAGTACTTC. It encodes CASSPLQDRGNEQYF. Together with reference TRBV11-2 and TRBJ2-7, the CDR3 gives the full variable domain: EAGVAQSPRYKIIEKRQSVAFWCNPISGHATLYWYQQILGQGPKLLIQFQNNGVVDDSQLPKDRFSAERLKGVDSTLKIQPAKLEDSAVYLCASSPLQDRGNEQYFGPGTRLTVT.

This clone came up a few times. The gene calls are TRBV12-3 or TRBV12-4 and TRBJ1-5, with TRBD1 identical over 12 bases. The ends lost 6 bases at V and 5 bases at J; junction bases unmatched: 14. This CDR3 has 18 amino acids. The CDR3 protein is CASRPTGQGAVWDQPQHF. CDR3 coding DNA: TGTGCCAGCAGGCCGACGGGACAGGGGGCTGTATGGGATCAGCCCCAGCATTTT.

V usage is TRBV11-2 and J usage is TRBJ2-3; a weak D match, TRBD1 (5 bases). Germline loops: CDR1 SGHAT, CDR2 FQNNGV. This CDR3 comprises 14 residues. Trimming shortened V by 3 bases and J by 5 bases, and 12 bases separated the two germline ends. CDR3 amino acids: CASSFRGFRDTQYF. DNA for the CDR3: TGTGCCAGCAGCTTTAGGGGCTTCAGAGATACGCAGTATTTT.

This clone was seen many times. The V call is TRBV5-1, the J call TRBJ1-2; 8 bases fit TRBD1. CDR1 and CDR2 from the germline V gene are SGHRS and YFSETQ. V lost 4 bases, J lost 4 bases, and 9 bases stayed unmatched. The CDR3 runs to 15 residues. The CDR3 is CASSPLAGGSYGYTF. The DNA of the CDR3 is TGCGCCAGCAGCCCGTTGGCAGGGGGCTCCTATGGCTACACCTTC. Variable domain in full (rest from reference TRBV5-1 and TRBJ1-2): KAGVTQTPRYLIKTRGQQVTLSCSPISGHRSVSWYQQTPGQGLQFLFEYFSETQRNKGNFPGRFSGRQFSNSRSEMNVSTLELGDSALYLCASSPLAGGSYGYTFGSGTRLTVV.

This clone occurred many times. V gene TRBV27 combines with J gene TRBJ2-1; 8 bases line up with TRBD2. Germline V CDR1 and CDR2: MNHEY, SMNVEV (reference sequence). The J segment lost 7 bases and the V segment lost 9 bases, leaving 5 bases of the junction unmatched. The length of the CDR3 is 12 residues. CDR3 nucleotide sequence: TGTGCCAGTAGAGGACTAGCAAATGAGCAGTTCTTC. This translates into CASRGLANEQFF.

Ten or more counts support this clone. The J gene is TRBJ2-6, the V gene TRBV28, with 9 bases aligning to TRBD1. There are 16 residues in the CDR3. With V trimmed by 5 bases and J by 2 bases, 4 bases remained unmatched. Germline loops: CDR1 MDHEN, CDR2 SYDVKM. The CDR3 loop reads CASSNTGGTGANVLTF. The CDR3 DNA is TGTGCCAGCAGTAATACAGGGGGCACTGGGGCCAACGTCCTGACTTTC.

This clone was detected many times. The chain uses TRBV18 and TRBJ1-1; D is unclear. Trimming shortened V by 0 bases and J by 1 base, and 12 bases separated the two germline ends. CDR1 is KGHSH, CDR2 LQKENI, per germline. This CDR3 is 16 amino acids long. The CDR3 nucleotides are TGTGCCAGCTCACCACCGTATGTGGGCCAGAACACTGAAGCTTTCTTT. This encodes CASSPPYVGQNTEAFF.

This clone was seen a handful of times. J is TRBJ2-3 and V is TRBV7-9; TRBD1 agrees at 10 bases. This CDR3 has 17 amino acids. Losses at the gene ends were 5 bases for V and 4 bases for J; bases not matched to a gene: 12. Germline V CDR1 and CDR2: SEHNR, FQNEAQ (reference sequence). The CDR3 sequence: CASSPRPGQGNSDTQYF. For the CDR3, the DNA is TGTGCCAGCAGCCCGAGACCGGGACAGGGGAATTCAGATACGCAGTATTTT.

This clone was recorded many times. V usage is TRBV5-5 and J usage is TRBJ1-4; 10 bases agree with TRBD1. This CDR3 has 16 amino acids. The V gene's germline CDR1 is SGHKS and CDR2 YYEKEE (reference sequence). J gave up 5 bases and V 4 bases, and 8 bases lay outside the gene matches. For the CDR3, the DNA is TGTGCCAGCAGCCTGAGTGGGGGACAGGGGAATGAAAAACTGTTTTTT. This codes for CASSLSGGQGNEKLFF.

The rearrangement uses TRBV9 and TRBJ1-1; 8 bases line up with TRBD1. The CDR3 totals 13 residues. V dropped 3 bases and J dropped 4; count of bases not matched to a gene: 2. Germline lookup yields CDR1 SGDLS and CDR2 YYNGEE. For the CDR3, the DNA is TGTGCCAGCAGCGACAGGGGGGGCACTGAAGCTTTCTTT. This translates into CASSDRGGTEAFF.